This TCR beta chain stems from a study of blood T cell repertoires in COVID-19. Assay used: immunoSEQ multiplex PCR; TCRdb lists only in-frame clones, some missing. This sample has more than 95,000 clones, with about four fifths found just once. The CDR3 covers 16 residues. CDR1 and CDR2 (germline): MNHEY, SVGAGI. J gave up 1 base and V 0 bases, and 4 bases lay outside the gene matches. Source material: peripheral blood. The clonotype was recovered from an older man with acute or convalescent COVID-19. The V gene is TRBV6-5, the J gene TRBJ2-7; 9 nucleotides agree with TRBD1. CDR3 DNA sequence: TGTGCCAGCAGTTACTCGACAGGGGGTAGATCCTACGAGCAGTACTTC. This translates into CASSYSTGGRSYEQYF.